At least ten counts were recorded for the clone carrying this T cell receptor beta chain. Its antigen remains unknown. Amplification of TCR beta CDR3 regions was performed using RNA transcripts as template. First-round RT-PCR targeting the TCR CDR3 was performed with the HTBI primer set. MiXCR, applied by TCRdb to the multiplex PCR reads, yields one record per CDR3 protein. The sample consists of hundreds of thousands of distinct CDR3 sequences, 15% to 20% of them appearing once. Exclusion criteria comprised uncontrolled infection, other autoimmune disease, pregnancy or lactation. Orbital computed tomography, thyroid ultrasound, serum thyroxine and TRAb, and clinical symptoms together informed the diagnoses. The PBMCs were sourced from fresh peripheral blood (less than 11 ml). Germline loops: CDR1 WNHNN, CDR2 SYGVQD (reference sequence). Trimming shortened V by 6 bases and J by 2 bases, and 15 bases separated the two germline ends. The CDR3 has 15 amino acids.

The data were taken from a study of T cells in Graves' hyperthyroidism and ophthalmopathy. Study findings and constraints: Peripheral blood also featured most of the thyroid clonotypes expanded above 0.001.

The receptor's source is a young woman with Graves' hyperthyroidism. This chain uses TRBV10-1 with TRBJ2-3, with D possibly matching TRBD2 (5 bases). The sample was blood. The CDR3 region is CASSSGIAHTDTQYF. CDR3 DNA: TGCGCCAGCAGCTCGGGGATAGCGCACACAGATACGCAGTATTTT.